This T cell receptor beta chain was profiled in a study of regulatory T cells in long-lasting Graves disease. This clonotype was counted only a few times. Time point denoted: newly diagnosed GD, antithyroid drugs for less than 3 months. PBMC RNA served as the TCR library source. Both iRepertoire HTBI primers and Arm-PCR of CDR3 regions were used to build the TCR beta libraries. TCRdb re-called the multiplex PCR reads with MiXCR, one entry per CDR3 protein. The table records hundreds of thousands of distinct CDR3 sequences, about 16% of them present only once. The CDR3 extends over 17 amino acids. CDR1 is SGHNT, CDR2 YYREEE, per germline (reference sequence). V was shortened by 1 base and J by 0 bases, with 14 bases between the two germline ends. These data were also filed under a second study, of T cells in Graves' hyperthyroidism and ophthalmopathy.

This sequence originates from a woman in her 30s with Graves disease. Sample: peripheral blood mononuclear cells (PBMCs), taken at new diagnosis, from a patient treated with antithyroid drugs. The genes are TRBV5-4 and TRBJ1-5; D unclear. The CDR3 nucleotides read TGTGCCAGCAGCTTGAAGACCAGTCGGGATAGCAATCAGCCCCAGCATTTT. It yields the protein CASSLKTSRDSNQPQHF.